This TCR beta chain was captured in a study of blood T cell repertoires in COVID-19 (dated by TCRdb to about 2020). Regarding the research as a whole: Samples from collaborators originated in the United States, Italy and Spain and spanned both the acute and convalescent phases of COVID-19. A freely available public database, intended as a resource for researchers studying the immune response to SARS-CoV-2, is where the repertoires were released. Where available, HLA class I and class II types were taken from metadata supplied by the sample provider and were not determined by assay-based typing. The sample metadata nearly always contained a de-identified subject ID, COVID-19 status, age in years and sex. The material from the prospective study consisted of cDNA or gDNA derived from T cells, B-cell-depleted T cells, or PBMCs. Subjects who had been exposed to COVID-19, were actively infected with it, or had recovered from it provided the deeply sampled blood TCRbeta repertoires that made up the dataset. The samples were drawn from the first 160 participants of the ongoing ImmuneRACE study and from 950 to 1,500 subjects provided by 6 global collaborators.

TCRbeta CDR3 regions were amplified from genomic DNA using the immunoSEQ Assay, a bias-controlled multiplex PCR. The paper's processing steps were these. The number of nucleated cells in each sample was estimated from the amplification of reference gene primers within the assay. Sequence reads were collapsed and filtered to measure the absolute abundance of every unique TCRbeta CDR3 rearrangement. For each sample, productive Simpson clonality was calculated by taking the square root of Simpson's diversity index across productive rearrangements. The clones in this table, taken by TCRdb from immuneACCESS, are in-frame only. Not every clone is retained; where verified, under half of the shortfall comes from an unresolved V gene, and the cause of the rest is unknown. D and trimming come from the DNA, and the V and J calls and clone size come from that table. The sample table holds roughly 150,000 clones, of which more than 75% were seen once. Around 6.5% of the sample lies in the top ten.

Remarks on this clone: No antigen is known for it. Base quality data are lacking; no much larger clone is found one base away.

Collaborating institutions collected whole blood in K2EDTA tubes following their own protocols. For TCRbeta analysis, collaborators shipped samples in one of three forms: frozen whole blood, isolated PBMCs, or DNA extracted from either of those sample types. Study-level results and caveats: How much clinical and demographic metadata was included differed by source and by participant, and the metadata was provided uncurated.

Based on the germline V gene, the CDR1 and CDR2 sequences are MNHEY and SVGAGI. Unmatched junction bases come to 4, with V trimmed by 0 bases and J by 3 bases. The CDR3, cysteine through phenylalanine, is 16 amino acids long. Of all the DNA, just the CDR3 is kept, 48 bases in frame from base 1. The TCR was taken from a man older than 75 with acute or convalescent COVID-19. The V gene is TRBV6-5 and the J gene is TRBJ1-1, with 10 junctional bases fitting TRBD1. Material for sequencing was peripheral blood. The CDR3 reads CASSYSRTGGDTEAFF. The sequenced DNA is TGTGCCAGCAGTTACTCGAGGACAGGGGGGGACACTGAAGCTTTCTTT.